Listed here are 27 T cell receptor beta chains from one sample, sequenced in a study of blood T cell repertoires in COVID-19. Only in-frame clones appear in the TCRdb table, and some are missing; sequencing was by immunoSEQ multiplex PCR. The sample yields around 60,000 clones, more than 70% seen once. Sequencing used peripheral blood. These receptors all come from a man in his fifties or sixties with acute or convalescent COVID-19.

The V call is TRBV11-3, the J call TRBJ2-1; 9 bases align to TRBD2. The CDR3 has 12 amino acids. With V trimmed by 3 bases and J by 15 bases, 6 bases remained unmatched. Germline CDR1 is SGHNT and CDR2 is YENEEA. This CDR3 reads CASSLGGGAPFF. The CDR3 coding sequence is TGTGCCAGCAGCTTGGGCGGGGGGGCACCGTTCTTC. Supplemented by reference TRBV11-3 and TRBJ2-1, the full variable domain reads EAGVVQSPRYKIIEKKQPVAFWCNPISGHNTLYWYLQNLGQGPELLIRYENEEAVDDSQLPKDRFSAERLKGVDSTLKIQPAELGDSAVYLCASSLGGGAPFFGPGTRLTVL.

This clone has only a few counts. This chain uses TRBV7-2 with TRBJ2-7, with 8 bases matching TRBD1. J gave up 0 bases and V 0 bases, and 7 bases lay outside the gene matches. The CDR3 contains 17 residues. Germline V gene lookup returns CDR1 SGHTA and CDR2 FQGNSA. In DNA, the CDR3 is TGTGCCAGCAGCTTAGCTCTACAGGGGGACAGCTCCTACGAGCAGTACTTC. As protein: CASSLALQGDSSYEQYF. Using reference TRBV7-2 and TRBJ2-7 for the parts outside the CDR3, the full variable domain is GAGVSQSPSNKVTEKGKDVELRCDPISGHTALYWYRQSLGQGLEFLIYFQGNSAPDKSGLPSDRFSAERTGGSVSTLTIQRTQQEDSAVYLCASSLALQGDSSYEQYFGPGTRLTVT.

This clone showed up just once. This rearrangement joins TRBV19 to TRBJ1-1; no firm D call. The CDR3 totals 13 residues. From germline, CDR1 is LNHDA and CDR2 SQIVND (reference sequence). Trimming took off 3 bases at V and 3 bases at J, with 8 bases between the two ends. DNA for the CDR3: TGTGCCAGTAGTATCGACCGGGACACTGAAGCTTTCTTT. This translates into CASSIDRDTEAFF.

This clone occurred a few times. V gene TRBV5-6 combines with J gene TRBJ2-7; unclear D gene. Germline CDR1 SGHDT, CDR2 YYEEEE. This CDR3 region has 14 residues. The ends were cut back, 2 bases at V and 0 bases at J, with 9 bases in the middle. DNA for the CDR3: TGTGCCAGCAGCTTCGGCGGTAGCTCCTACGAGCAGTACTTC. Translated: CASSFGGSSYEQYF.

This chain uses TRBV24-1 with TRBJ2-6, with 8 bases lining up with TRBD1. The CDR3 length is 15 residues. Per germline, CDR1 KGHDR and CDR2 SFDVKD. The junction had 3 bases not matched to a gene; V was cut back by 3 bases and J by 6 bases. This chain's CDR3 is CATSDGTGLANVLTF. The CDR3 DNA is TGTGCCACCAGTGATGGGACAGGTTTGGCCAACGTCCTGACTTTC.

J is TRBJ2-6 and V is TRBV4-1, with D maybe TRBD1 (6 bases). Trimming shortened V by 5 bases and J by 0 bases, and 14 bases separated the two germline ends. Per the germline V gene, CDR1 is MGHRA and CDR2 is YSYEKL. The length of the CDR3 is 17 residues. CDR3 sequence reads: CASSFRTADSGANVLTF. For the CDR3, the DNA is TGCGCCAGCAGCTTTCGGACAGCAGACTCTGGGGCCAACGTCCTGACTTTC.

The chain uses TRBV14 and TRBJ2-3, with 7 bases matching TRBD2. Trimming removed 3 bases from V and 11 bases from J; junction bases left unmatched: 5. The CDR3 has 12 residues. CDR1 SGHDN and CDR2 FVKESK come from the germline V gene. As DNA, the CDR3 is TGTGCCAGCAGCCAGCTGGCGGGGGTGCAGTATTTT. Translation: CASSQLAGVQYF.

This clone was recorded a few times. This chain links TRBV18 with TRBJ2-3; 13 bases align to TRBD2. Germline CDR1 KGHSH, CDR2 LQKENI. The CDR3 runs 17 residues. The V gene end was trimmed by 5 bases and the J gene end by 4 bases; junction bases not matched to a gene: 9. CDR3 coding DNA: TGTGCCAGCTCATCCTTGACTAGCGGGGGGATGGCAGATACGCAGTATTTT. This gives the protein CASSSLTSGGMADTQYF. Together with reference TRBV18 and TRBJ2-3, the CDR3 gives the full variable domain: NAGVMQNPRHLVRRRGQEARLRCSPMKGHSHVYWYRQLPEEGLKFMVYLQKENIIDESGMPKERFSAEFPKEGPSILRIQQVVRGDSAAYFCASSSLTSGGMADTQYFGPGTRLTVL.

The chain joins TRBV11-3 to TRBJ2-4; 7 nucleotides align to TRBD2. The V gene end was trimmed by 1 base and the J gene end by 1 base; junction bases not matched to a gene: 4. The CDR3 extends over 16 amino acids. CDR1 is SGHNT, CDR2 YENEEA, per germline. In DNA, the CDR3 is TGTGCCAGCAGCTTAGGGGGAGGGGTGGCCAAAAACATTCAGTACTTC. It translates to CASSLGGGVAKNIQYF.

The count of this clone is one. The V call is TRBV10-3, the J call TRBJ2-5; 8 bases line up with TRBD1. The CDR3 is made up of 14 amino acids. After removal of 6 bases from V and 4 bases from J, the junction contained 7 bases not matched to a gene. Germline V CDR1 and CDR2: ENHRY, SYGVKD. The CDR3 sequence is CAIRVAGGAETQYF. CDR3 bases: TGTGCCATCAGGGTGGCAGGGGGCGCAGAGACCCAGTACTTC.

A remark on this clone: Distinct nucleotide sequences in the sample also encode this CDR3. The chain couples TRBV5-1 to TRBJ2-5; 7 positions agree with TRBD1. The CDR3 extends over 14 amino acids. J gave up 2 bases and V 4 bases, and 5 bases lay outside the gene matches. Germline V CDR1 and CDR2: SGHRS, YFSETQ. CDR3 nucleotides: TGCGCCAGCAGCCCCACAGGGGCACAAGAGACCCAGTACTTC. Translation gives CASSPTGAQETQYF.

The chain combines TRBV7-9 with TRBJ2-7; D is uncertain. CDR3 size: 12 residues. The V gene lost 8 bases and the J gene lost 2 bases, with 10 bases spanning the gap. CDR1 and CDR2 from the germline V gene are SEHNR and FQNEAQ (reference sequence). The CDR3 DNA reads TGTGCCAGCCAGAGGATGACCTACGAGCAGTACTTC. Its protein product is CASQRMTYEQYF.

This chain links TRBV21-1 with TRBJ2-6; the table's D call, TRBD1, was not checked against the DNA. TRBV21-1 is recorded as a pseudogene. CDR3 length: 16 amino acids. The DNA of the CDR3 is TGTGCCAGCAGCATTGACAGTCCACTTGGGGCCAACGTCCTGACTTTC. It is translated as CASSIDSPLGANVLTF.

The chain couples TRBV24-1 to TRBJ2-1; TRBD2 aligns across 10 bases. The germline gives CDR1 KGHDR, CDR2 SFDVKD. V shed 4 bases and J 2 bases; nucleotides not matched to a gene: 4. CDR3 size: 16 residues. CDR3 DNA sequence: TGTGCCACCAGTGAGGTAGCGGGGGGTACCTACAATGAGCAGTTCTTC. Its protein is CATSEVAGGTYNEQFF.

V and J are TRBV28 and TRBJ2-7, with D possibly TRBD2 on 5 matching bases. Looked up from germline, CDR1 is MDHEN and CDR2 is SYDVKM. V was shortened by 5 bases and J by 3 bases, with 11 bases between the two germline ends. The CDR3 totals 13 residues. CDR3 sequence (DNA): TGTGCCAGCAGTCCCGGGATACGCTACGAGCAGTACTTC. Protein product: CASSPGIRYEQYF. Complete variable domain (other parts from reference TRBV28 and TRBJ2-7): DVKVTQSSRYLVKRTGEKVFLECVQDMDHENMFWYRQDPGLGLRLIYFSYDVKMKEKGDIPEGYSVSREKKERFSLILESASTNQTSMYLCASSPGIRYEQYFGPGTRLTVT.

This chain links TRBV5-4 with TRBJ1-1; tentative D call: TRBD1 (6 bases). This CDR3 is 16 amino acids long. The V and J ends lost 4 bases and 3 bases respectively, with 19 bases between them. The germline V gene encodes CDR1 SGHNT and CDR2 YYREEE (reference sequence). The CDR3 loop reads CASSPAGGAQHTEAFF. Here the CDR3 DNA reads TGTGCCAGCAGCCCGGCGGGGGGGGCTCAACACACTGAAGCTTTCTTT. Supplemented by reference TRBV5-4 and TRBJ1-1, the full variable domain reads ETGVTQSPTHLIKTRGQQVTLRCSSQSGHNTVSWYQQALGQGPQFIFQYYREEENGRGNFPPRFSGLQFPNYSSELNVNALELDDSALYLCASSPAGGAQHTEAFFGQGTRLTVV.

Only one count was recorded for this clone. The genes are TRBV14 and TRBJ2-5, with D maybe TRBD1 (6 bases). CDR3 length: 16 residues. Germline V CDR1 and CDR2: SGHDN, FVKESK. Between the trimmed V and J ends, which lost 0 bases and 5 bases, there was a span of 16 bases. CDR3 loop: CASSQDRSQGPETQYF. CDR3 sequence (DNA): TGTGCCAGCAGCCAAGATCGGAGCCAGGGGCCCGAGACCCAGTACTTC. Together with reference TRBV14 and TRBJ2-5, the CDR3 gives the full variable domain: EAGVTQFPSHSVIEKGQTVTLRCDPISGHDNLYWYRRVMGKEIKFLLHFVKESKQDESGMPNNRFLAERTGGTYSTLKVQPAELEDSGVYFCASSQDRSQGPETQYFGPGTRLLVL.

The chain combines TRBV7-9 with TRBJ1-4; the D gene is possibly TRBD1 (5 bases). V was cut by 6 bases and J by 8 bases, with 19 bases left in between. Germline CDR1 is SEHNR and CDR2 is FQNEAQ (reference sequence). This CDR3 has 15 amino acids. The CDR3 here is CASSSPQGNKEKLFF. CDR3 nucleotides: TGTGCCAGCAGTTCACCTCAGGGTAATAAGGAAAAACTGTTTTTT.

The genes are TRBV7-9 and TRBJ2-3; 8 nucleotides agree with TRBD2. The CDR3 runs to 17 residues. V dropped 7 bases and J dropped 1; count of bases not matched to a gene: 13. The germline CDR1 and CDR2 sequences are SEHNR and FQNEAQ (reference sequence). CDR3: CASNPAGAGGRTDTQYF. The CDR3 bases are TGTGCCAGCAACCCGGCGGGCGCGGGGGGCCGCACAGATACGCAGTATTTT.

The V gene is TRBV6-6, the J gene TRBJ2-3; TRBD2 matches 8 bases. The CDR3 covers 15 residues. J gave up 3 bases and V 1 base, and 3 bases lay outside the gene matches. In germline, CDR1 is MNHNY, CDR2 SVGAGI (reference sequence). CDR3 sequence reads: CASSYFGGGTDTQYF. The CDR3 nucleotides are TGTGCCAGCAGTTACTTCGGCGGGGGGACAGATACGCAGTATTTT.

The chain carries TRBV19 and TRBJ1-3; a possible D gene is TRBD1 (6 bases). The ends were cut back, 7 bases at V and 2 bases at J, with 15 bases in the middle. The CDR3 runs 15 residues. Germline V gene sequence: CDR1 LNHDA, CDR2 SQIVND (reference sequence). This chain's CDR3 is CASTPGVGAGNTIYF. CDR3 DNA: TGTGCCAGTACTCCAGGGGTCGGGGCTGGAAACACCATATATTTT.

Notes on this clone: The identical CDR3 is also encoded by other nucleotide sequences in the sample. The V and J genes are TRBV27 and TRBJ2-5; 7 bases map to TRBD2. The trim removed 3 bases at V and 2 bases at J, leaving 0 bases unmatched. Germline lookup yields CDR1 MNHEY and CDR2 SMNVEV (reference sequence). The CDR3 has 13 amino acids. The CDR3 coding sequence is TGTGCCAGCAGTTTGCGGGGGCAAGAGACCCAGTACTTC. It encodes CASSLRGQETQYF.

This chain uses TRBV5-1 with TRBJ1-4; a weak D match, TRBD1 (6 bases). The CDR3 runs to 15 residues. Germline assignment: CDR1 SGHRS and CDR2 YFSETQ. V lost 4 bases and J 7 bases, leaving 17 bases between the germline ends. CDR3 nucleotide sequence: TGCGCCAGCAGCGGATCGCAGGGGTTGGGTGAAAAACTGTTTTTT. Its protein is CASSGSQGLGEKLFF.

The chain employs TRBV5-1 and TRBJ2-7; 9 nucleotides line up with TRBD1. V dropped 7 bases and J dropped 6; count of bases not matched to a gene: 2. CDR1 is SGHRS, CDR2 YFSETQ, per germline. The CDR3 runs 11 residues. DNA for the CDR3: TGCGCCAGCGGGACAGGGCTCGAGCAGTACTTC. Translating it yields CASGTGLEQYF.

This chain links TRBV6-1 with TRBJ1-5, with D uncertain. The CDR3 consists of 14 residues. The germline V gene has CDR1 MNHNS and CDR2 SASEGT. With 3 bases removed from V and 3 bases from J, the gap between germline ends came to 9 bases. The CDR3: CASSDGSPNQPQHF. DNA of the CDR3: TGTGCCAGCAGTGACGGTTCTCCCAATCAGCCCCAGCATTTT.

V gene TRBV4-1 combines with J gene TRBJ2-1, with TRBD1 matching 9 bases. Germline CDR1 and CDR2: MGHRA and YSYEKL. After removal of 2 bases from V and 7 bases from J, the junction contained 9 bases not matched to a gene. This CDR3 has 16 residues. The CDR3 DNA reads as TGCGCCAGCAGCCAACTAACAGGGGGCATGACGAATGAGCAGTTCTTC. This translates into CASSQLTGGMTNEQFF.

The chain links TRBV7-6 to TRBJ2-7; D is uncertain. With 5 bases removed from V and 0 bases from J, the gap between germline ends came to 11 bases. The CDR3 is made up of 14 amino acids. Germline CDR1 and CDR2: SGHVS and FNYEAQ. CDR3 residues: CASSAYSSSYEQYF. In nucleotides, the CDR3 is TGTGCCAGCAGCGCCTACAGCAGCTCCTACGAGCAGTACTTC.